This record covers a single T cell receptor (beta chain). Its antigen is not known. Trimming took off 9 bases at V and 0 bases at J, with 9 bases between the two ends. This CDR3 comprises 13 residues. Germline assignment: CDR1 SNHLY and CDR2 FYNNEI. The data originate from a study of OX40 agonist ivuxolimab in advanced cancers. On the study more broadly: In three patients, partial responses were observed, one with hepatocellular carcinoma and two with cutaneous melanoma. Study-level results: The CD4+ and CD8+ T cells in the blood had expanded clonally by week 6 at 0.1 to 3.0 mg/kg.

Libraries were prepared by immunoSEQ multiplex PCR; TCRdb keeps only in-frame clonotypes and omits some of them. The repertoire holds 25,000 to 35,000 clones, with roughly nine tenths as singletons. The TCR originated in an adult with an advanced solid tumor such as melanoma, head and neck, liver or kidney cancer. The V call is TRBV2, the J call TRBJ1-3, with D possibly being TRBD1 (5 bases). Sample: CD4+ or CD8+ T cells sorted from blood, taken in a trial of the OX40 agonist ivuxolimab. The CDR3 bases are TGTGCCAGAACACAGGACTCTGGAAACACCATATATTTT. Protein: CARTQDSGNTIYF.